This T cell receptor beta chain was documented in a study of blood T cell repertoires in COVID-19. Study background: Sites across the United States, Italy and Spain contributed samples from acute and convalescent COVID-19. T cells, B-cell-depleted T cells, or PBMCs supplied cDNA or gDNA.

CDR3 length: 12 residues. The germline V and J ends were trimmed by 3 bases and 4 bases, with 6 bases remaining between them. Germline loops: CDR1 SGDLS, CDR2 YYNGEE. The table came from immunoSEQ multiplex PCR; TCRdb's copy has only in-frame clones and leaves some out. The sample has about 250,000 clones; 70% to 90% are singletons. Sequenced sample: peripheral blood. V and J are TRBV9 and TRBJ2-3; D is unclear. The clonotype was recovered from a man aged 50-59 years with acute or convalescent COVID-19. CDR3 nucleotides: TGTGCCAGCAGCGGGCTAGCAGATACGCAGTATTTT. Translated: CASSGLADTQYF.